Listed here are 6 T cell receptor beta chains from one sample, sequenced in a study of T cell repertoires in cytomegalovirus infection. MiXCR, run by TCRdb on the reads, gives a single entry per CDR3 protein. The data hold 450,000 to 550,000 distinct CDR3 sequences, with approximately 15% observed a single time. Material for sequencing was CD8+ T cells from PBMCs. The receptors come from a human donor in good health (CMV status not recorded). Some clones in this sample may be carry-over from other donors' samples.

As for this clonotype: One end of the junction fails to match germline, which may point to a read error. This chain joins TRBV6-5 and TRBJ2-7, with D possibly matching TRBD1 (7 bases). The germline V gene encodes CDR1 MNHEY and CDR2 SVGAGI. CDR3 length: 11 residues. The CDR3, as DNA: TGTTCCAGGGGGGCCCGCCACGAGCAGTACTTC. It specifies CSRGARHEQYF.

This clonotype has a count of ten or more. The V and J genes are TRBV7-3 and TRBJ2-1; TRBD2 matches at 12 bases. Trimming removed 5 bases from V and 5 bases from J; junction bases left unmatched: 7. Per the germline V gene, CDR1 is SGHTA and CDR2 is FQGTGA. This CDR3 is built from 16 residues. This CDR3 reads CASSPQRLAGDNEQFF. For the CDR3, the DNA is TGTGCCAGCAGCCCCCAAAGACTAGCGGGGGACAATGAGCAGTTCTTC.

This clonotype has only a few counts. This CDR3 is CASSGRLAGGPRAYNEQFF. DNA of the CDR3: TGTGCCAGCAGCGGGAGACTAGCGGGGGGCCCGCGGGCCTACAATGAGCAGTTCTTC. The rearrangement joins TRBV9 to TRBJ2-1, with TRBD2 matching over 13 bases. The J segment lost 2 bases and the V segment lost 3 bases, leaving 11 bases of the junction unmatched. The CDR3 runs 19 residues. Germline lookup yields CDR1 SGDLS and CDR2 YYNGEE.

The DNA of the CDR3 is TGTGCCAGCAGCGTAGGCGGGGGGCGAGGGACTGAAGCTTTCTTT. Translated, it gives CASSVGGGRGTEAFF. The V gene is TRBV9, the J gene TRBJ1-1; perhaps TRBD1 as D (6 bases). This CDR3 is built from 15 residues. The germline V and J ends were trimmed by 0 bases and 5 bases, with 14 bases remaining between them. Germline assignment: CDR1 SGDLS and CDR2 YYNGEE.

The rearrangement links TRBV20-1 to TRBJ2-3; 11 bases are a match to TRBD2. The CDR3 has 16 residues. V shed 0 bases and J 5 bases; nucleotides not matched to a gene: 7. Per germline, CDR1 DFQATT and CDR2 SNEGSKA (reference sequence). The CDR3 region is CSARDNSGGAGDTQYF. As DNA, the CDR3 is TGCAGTGCTAGAGATAATAGCGGGGGGGCGGGAGATACGCAGTATTTT.

The chain links TRBV5-1 to TRBJ1-5; unclear D gene. The CDR3 totals 13 residues. Trimming took 1 base from V and 4 from J, leaving 6 bases between them. The V gene's germline CDR1 is SGHRS and CDR2 YFSETQ. The CDR3 DNA reads as TGCGCCAGCAGCTTGTCCTATAATCAGCCCCAGCATTTT. It specifies CASSLSYNQPQHF.